The 8 T cell receptor beta chains below come from one sample, sequenced in a study of blood T cell repertoires in COVID-19. Assay: immunoSEQ multiplex PCR; the TCRdb copy retains only in-frame clones and omits some. Of under 300,000 clones in the sample, roughly 80% were seen once. Sequencing input: peripheral blood. These receptors came from a woman younger than 35 with acute or convalescent COVID-19.

The J gene is TRBJ2-1, the V gene TRBV7-2, with no clear D. The CDR3 sequence is 13 residues long. Per germline, CDR1 SGHTA and CDR2 FQGNSA. Trimming removed 6 bases from V and 2 bases from J, with 8 bases in between. The CDR3 here is CASSAETYNEQFF. CDR3 coding DNA: TGTGCCAGCAGTGCAGAAACCTACAATGAGCAGTTCTTC.

In the case of this clone: At one boundary the junction diverges from the germline segment, which might be a read error. CDR3: CASSDSGGTEKLFF. Here the CDR3 DNA reads TGTGCCAGCAGTGACTCAGGGGGCACTGAAAAACTGTTTTTT. The rearrangement links TRBV6-5 to TRBJ1-4; 8 bases match TRBD1. CDR1 and CDR2 (germline): MNHEY, SVGAGI. The CDR3 length is 14 residues.

This sequence joins TRBV19 and TRBJ1-6; 10 nucleotides agree with TRBD1. Germline V lookup: CDR1 LNHDA, CDR2 SQIVND (reference sequence). CDR3 length: 16 residues. The V gene end was trimmed by 5 bases and the J gene end by 6 bases; junction bases not matched to a gene: 7. As DNA, the CDR3 is TGTGCCAGTAGTCCCCGGGACAGGGGACGTAATTCACCCCTCCACTTT. Translating gives CASSPRDRGRNSPLHF.

The V call is TRBV28, the J call TRBJ1-6; D not certain. The V and J ends lost 7 bases and 6 bases respectively, with 10 bases between them. Germline V gene sequence: CDR1 MDHEN, CDR2 SYDVKM. CDR3 length: 13 residues. The DNA for the CDR3 is TGTGCCAGCAATCCGCACAGTAATTCACCCCTCCACTTT. Protein: CASNPHSNSPLHF.

The rearrangement joins TRBV4-2 to TRBJ1-2, with TRBD1 matching over 7 bases. The V gene's germline CDR1 is LGHNA and CDR2 YNFKEQ. The CDR3 has 13 residues. J lost 8 bases, V lost 4 bases, and 7 bases had no gene match. The chain's CDR3 is CASSREGAEGYTF. In DNA form, the CDR3 reads TGTGCCAGCAGCCGAGAGGGGGCAGAGGGCTACACCTTC.

The V and J genes are TRBV5-4 and TRBJ1-2; a possible D gene is TRBD1 (5 bases). Trimming took 2 bases from V and 2 from J, leaving 7 bases between them. CDR1 is SGHNT and CDR2 is YYREEE in the germline V gene (reference sequence). This CDR3 spans 13 amino acids. The CDR3 coding sequence is TGTGCCAGCAGCTTAGGGGAAAACTATGGCTACACCTTC. It specifies CASSLGENYGYTF.

This sequence joins TRBV18 and TRBJ2-3; TRBD2 agrees at 9 bases. Germline V CDR1 and CDR2: KGHSH, LQKENI. The CDR3 consists of 15 residues. Trimming removed 0 bases from V and 2 bases from J; junction bases left unmatched: 0. The CDR3 here is CASSPPGLATDTQYF. The CDR3 coding sequence is TGTGCCAGCTCACCACCGGGACTAGCCACAGATACGCAGTATTTT.

V gene TRBV28 combines with J gene TRBJ2-7; TRBD1 matches at 8 bases. This CDR3 contains 13 residues. V trimming: 6 bases; J trimming: 3 bases; junction bases outside the gene matches: 4. CDR1 and CDR2 from the germline V gene are MDHEN and SYDVKM. This chain's CDR3 is CASRPTGGYEQYF. The CDR3 nucleotides read TGTGCCAGCAGGCCCACAGGGGGCTACGAGCAGTACTTC.